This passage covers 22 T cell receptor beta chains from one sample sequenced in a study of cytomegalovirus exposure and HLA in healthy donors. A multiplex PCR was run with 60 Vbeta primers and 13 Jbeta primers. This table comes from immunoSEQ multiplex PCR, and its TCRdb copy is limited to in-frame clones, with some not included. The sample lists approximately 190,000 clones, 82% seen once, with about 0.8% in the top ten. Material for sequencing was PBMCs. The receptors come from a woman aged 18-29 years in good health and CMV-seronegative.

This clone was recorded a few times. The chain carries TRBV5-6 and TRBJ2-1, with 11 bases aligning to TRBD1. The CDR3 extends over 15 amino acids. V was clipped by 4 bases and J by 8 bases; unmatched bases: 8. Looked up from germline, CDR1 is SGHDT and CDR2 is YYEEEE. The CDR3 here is CASSPGTGGEHEQFF. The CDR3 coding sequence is TGTGCCAGCAGCCCCGGGACAGGGGGTGAGCATGAGCAGTTCTTC.

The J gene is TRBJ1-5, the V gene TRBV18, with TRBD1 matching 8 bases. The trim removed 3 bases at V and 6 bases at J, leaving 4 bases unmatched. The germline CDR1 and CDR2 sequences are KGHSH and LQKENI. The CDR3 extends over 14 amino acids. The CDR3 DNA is TGTGCCAGCTCACCCGACAGGGGACGTCAGCCCCAGCATTTT. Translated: CASSPDRGRQPQHF.

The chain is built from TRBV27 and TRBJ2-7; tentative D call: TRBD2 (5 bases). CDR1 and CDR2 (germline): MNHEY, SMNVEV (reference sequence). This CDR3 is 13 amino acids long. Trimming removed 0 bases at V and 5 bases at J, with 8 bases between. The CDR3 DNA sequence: TGTGCCAGCAGTTTATCCACTAGGGACGAGCAGTACTTC. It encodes CASSLSTRDEQYF.

The CDR3, as DNA: TGTGCCAGCAGCGTAGGTCTCGCCTCGGGGAATGAGCAGTTCTTC. Translation gives CASSVGLASGNEQFF. The chain employs TRBV9 and TRBJ2-1; perhaps TRBD2 as D (5 bases). In germline, CDR1 is SGDLS, CDR2 YYNGEE. The CDR3 covers 15 residues. V shed 0 bases and J shed 7 bases, with 14 bases lying between them.

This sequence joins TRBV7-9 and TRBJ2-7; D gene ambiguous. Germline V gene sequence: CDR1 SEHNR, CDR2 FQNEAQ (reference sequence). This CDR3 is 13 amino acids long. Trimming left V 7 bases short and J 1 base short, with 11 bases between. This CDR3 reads CASMAGSSYEQYF. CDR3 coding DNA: TGTGCCAGCATGGCAGGATCGTCCTACGAGCAGTACTTC. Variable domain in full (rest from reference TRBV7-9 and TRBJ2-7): DTGVSQNPRHKITKRGQNVTFRCDPISEHNRLYWYRQTLGQGPEFLTYFQNEAQLEKSRLLSDRFSAERPKGSFSTLEIQRTEQGDSAMYLCASMAGSSYEQYFGPGTRLTVT.

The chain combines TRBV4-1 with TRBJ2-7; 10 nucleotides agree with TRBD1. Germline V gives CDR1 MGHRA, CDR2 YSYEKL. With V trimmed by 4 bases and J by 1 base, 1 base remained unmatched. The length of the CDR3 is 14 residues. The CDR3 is CASSPGQGSYEQYF. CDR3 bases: TGCGCCAGCAGCCCGGGACAGGGGTCCTACGAGCAGTACTTC.

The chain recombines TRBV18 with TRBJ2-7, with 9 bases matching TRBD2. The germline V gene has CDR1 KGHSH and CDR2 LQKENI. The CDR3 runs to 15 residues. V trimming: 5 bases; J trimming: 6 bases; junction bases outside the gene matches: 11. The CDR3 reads CASSEAPGTSLEQYF. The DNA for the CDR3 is TGTGCCAGCTCAGAAGCTCCCGGGACTAGCCTCGAGCAGTACTTC.

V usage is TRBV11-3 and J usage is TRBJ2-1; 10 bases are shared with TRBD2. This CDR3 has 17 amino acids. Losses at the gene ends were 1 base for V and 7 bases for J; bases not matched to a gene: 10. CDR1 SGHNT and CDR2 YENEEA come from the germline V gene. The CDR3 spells CASSLGASGSLLNEQFF. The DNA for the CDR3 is TGTGCCAGCAGCTTAGGGGCTAGCGGGAGTCTTTTGAATGAGCAGTTCTTC.

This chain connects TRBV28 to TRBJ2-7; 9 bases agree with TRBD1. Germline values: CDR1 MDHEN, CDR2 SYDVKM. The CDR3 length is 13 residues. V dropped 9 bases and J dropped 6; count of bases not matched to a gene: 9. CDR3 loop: CASSGTGYSEQYF. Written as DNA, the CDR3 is TGTGCCAGTTCCGGGACAGGGTATTCCGAGCAGTACTTC.

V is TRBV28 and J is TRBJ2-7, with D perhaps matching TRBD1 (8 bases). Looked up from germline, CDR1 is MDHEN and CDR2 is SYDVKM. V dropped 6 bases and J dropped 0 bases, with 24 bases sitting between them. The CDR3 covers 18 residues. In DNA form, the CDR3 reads TGTGCCAGCAGACTAAGCCCCGCGGGGGACAGGAGCTCCTACGAGCAGTACTTC. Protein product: CASRLSPAGDRSSYEQYF.

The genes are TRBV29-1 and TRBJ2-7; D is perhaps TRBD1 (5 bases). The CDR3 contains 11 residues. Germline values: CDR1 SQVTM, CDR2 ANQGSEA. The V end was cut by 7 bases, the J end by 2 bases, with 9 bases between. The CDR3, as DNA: TGCAGCGGGGGCTCAGCCTACGAGCAGTACTTC. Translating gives CSGGSAYEQYF.

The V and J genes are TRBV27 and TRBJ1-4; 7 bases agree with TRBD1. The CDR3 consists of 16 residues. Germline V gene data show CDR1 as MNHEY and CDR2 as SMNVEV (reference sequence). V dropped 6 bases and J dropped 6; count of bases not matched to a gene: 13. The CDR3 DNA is TGTGCCAGCAGAAGCCCCCGACAGGGCATTCATGAAAAACTGTTTTTT. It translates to CASRSPRQGIHEKLFF.

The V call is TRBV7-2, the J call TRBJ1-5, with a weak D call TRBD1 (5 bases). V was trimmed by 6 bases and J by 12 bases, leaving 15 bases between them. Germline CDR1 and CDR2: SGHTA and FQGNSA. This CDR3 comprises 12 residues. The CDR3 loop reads CASRLPGGVQHF. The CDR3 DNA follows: TGTGCCAGCAGGCTCCCGGGGGGGGTCCAGCATTTT. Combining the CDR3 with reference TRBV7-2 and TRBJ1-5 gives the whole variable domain GAGVSQSPSNKVTEKGKDVELRCDPISGHTALYWYRQSLGQGLEFLIYFQGNSAPDKSGLPSDRFSAERTGGSVSTLTIQRTQQEDSAVYLCASRLPGGVQHFGDGTRLSIL.

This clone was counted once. CDR3: CASSSSSLTGEDGYTF. CDR3 coding DNA: TGTGCCAGCAGTTCCTCCTCCTTAACAGGGGAAGATGGCTACACCTTC. The gene calls are TRBV27 and TRBJ1-2; 7 positions match TRBD1. CDR1 MNHEY and CDR2 SMNVEV come from the germline V gene (reference sequence). The CDR3 runs 16 residues. Trimming at V came to 4 bases and at J to 6 bases, leaving 14 bases not matched to a gene.

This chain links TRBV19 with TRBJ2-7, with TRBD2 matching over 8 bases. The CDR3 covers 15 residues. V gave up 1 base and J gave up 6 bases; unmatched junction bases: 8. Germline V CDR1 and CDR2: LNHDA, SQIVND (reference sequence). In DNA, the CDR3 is TGTGCCAGTAGTATAGGGGGAGCGGGAGTCGCCGAGCAGTACTTC. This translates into CASSIGGAGVAEQYF. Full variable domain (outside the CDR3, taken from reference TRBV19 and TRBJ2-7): DGGITQSPKYLFRKEGQNVTLSCEQNLNHDAMYWYRQDPGQGLRLIYYSQIVNDFQKGDIAEGYSVSREKKESFPLTVTSAQKNPTAFYLCASSIGGAGVAEQYFGPGTRLTVT.

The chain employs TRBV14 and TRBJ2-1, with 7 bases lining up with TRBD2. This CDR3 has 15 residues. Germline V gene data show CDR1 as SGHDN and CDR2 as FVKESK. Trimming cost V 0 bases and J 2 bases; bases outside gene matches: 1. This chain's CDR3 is CASSQDGGAYNEQFF. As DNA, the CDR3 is TGTGCCAGCAGCCAAGATGGGGGGGCCTACAATGAGCAGTTCTTC.

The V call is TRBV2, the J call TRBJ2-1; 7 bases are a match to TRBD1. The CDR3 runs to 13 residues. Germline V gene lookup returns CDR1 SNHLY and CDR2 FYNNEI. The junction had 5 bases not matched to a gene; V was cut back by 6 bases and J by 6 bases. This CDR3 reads CASSLNRGNEQFF. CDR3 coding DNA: TGTGCCAGCAGCCTAAACAGGGGCAATGAGCAGTTCTTC.

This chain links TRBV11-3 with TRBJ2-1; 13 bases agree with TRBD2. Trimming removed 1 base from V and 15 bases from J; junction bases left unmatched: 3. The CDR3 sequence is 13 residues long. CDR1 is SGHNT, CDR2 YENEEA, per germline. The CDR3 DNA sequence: TGTGCCAGCAGCTTAGGACTAGCGGGAGGAATGTTCTTC. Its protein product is CASSLGLAGGMFF.

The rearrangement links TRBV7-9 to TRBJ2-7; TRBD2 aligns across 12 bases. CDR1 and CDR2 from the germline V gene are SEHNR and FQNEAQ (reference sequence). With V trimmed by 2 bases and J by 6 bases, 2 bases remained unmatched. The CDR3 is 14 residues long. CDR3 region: CASSLQLAGGEQYF. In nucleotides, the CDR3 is TGTGCCAGCAGCTTACAACTAGCGGGAGGCGAGCAGTACTTC.

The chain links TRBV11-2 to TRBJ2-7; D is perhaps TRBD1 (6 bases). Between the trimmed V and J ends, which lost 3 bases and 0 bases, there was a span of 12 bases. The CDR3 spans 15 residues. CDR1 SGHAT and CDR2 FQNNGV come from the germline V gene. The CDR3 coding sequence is TGTGCCAGCAGCTTGGCTGGGGGCAACTCCTACGAGCAGTACTTC. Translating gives CASSLAGGNSYEQYF.

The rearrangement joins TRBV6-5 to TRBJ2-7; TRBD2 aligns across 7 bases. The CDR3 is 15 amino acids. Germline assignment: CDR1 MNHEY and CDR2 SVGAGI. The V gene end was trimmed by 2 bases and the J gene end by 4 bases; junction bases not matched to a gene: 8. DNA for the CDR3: TGTGCCAGCAGTTACATGGCTAGCGGACCTTACGAGCAGTACTTC. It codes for CASSYMASGPYEQYF.

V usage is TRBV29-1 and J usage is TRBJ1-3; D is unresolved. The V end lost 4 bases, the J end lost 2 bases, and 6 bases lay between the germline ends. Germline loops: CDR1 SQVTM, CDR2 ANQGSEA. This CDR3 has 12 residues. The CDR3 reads CSVGSPGNTIYF. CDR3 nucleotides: TGCAGCGTTGGGAGTCCTGGAAACACCATATATTTT.